This is a list of T cell receptor beta chains from one sample in a study of cytomegalovirus exposure and HLA in healthy donors. TCRdb keeps only in-frame clones here, not all; method: immunoSEQ multiplex PCR. Seen here are roughly 190,000 clones, approximately 79% observed once, and the top ten hold 6.3%. The sequencing sample was made of PBMCs. The receptors stem from a middle-aged man in good health and CMV-seropositive. Each CDR3 is given with its conserved first and last residue. The order of the fields is D gene, V gene, clone size, J gene, CDR3 DNA, CDR3 protein. A D gene is named only where the DNA matches it firmly. Size is omitted from some rows. Given values are once, few, many or a class for expanded clones.

d_gene: TRBD2; v_gene: TRBV6-6; abundance: .; j_gene: TRBJ2-5; CDR3nt: TGTGCCAGCAGTTACTCTGGGCGGGGGTACTCCCCGTACTTC; CDR3aa: CASSYSGRGYSPYF
d_gene: TRBD2; v_gene: TRBV30; abundance: .; j_gene: TRBJ2-5; CDR3nt: TGTGCCTGGAGCGGGGGGCAAGAGACCCAGTACTTC; CDR3aa: CAWSGGQETQYF
d_gene: TRBD2; v_gene: TRBV7-2; abundance: .; j_gene: TRBJ2-5; CDR3nt: TGTGCCAGCAGCTTAGTGGTAGCGGGGCGCGAGACCCAGTACTTC; CDR3aa: CASSLVVAGRETQYF
d_gene: TRBD2; v_gene: TRBV30; abundance: .; j_gene: TRBJ2-2; CDR3nt: TGTGCCTGGCATGGACTAGTGGGTGGGGAGCTGTTTTTT; CDR3aa: CAWHGLVGGELFF
d_gene: .; v_gene: TRBV9; abundance: few; j_gene: TRBJ1-4; CDR3nt: TGTGCCAGCAGCGTTCTCGGGACACAGGCTGAAAAACTGTTTTTT; CDR3aa: CASSVLGTQAEKLFF
d_gene: .; v_gene: TRBV11-2; abundance: .; j_gene: TRBJ2-5; CDR3nt: TGTGCCAGCAGCTTAGATCCAGGGGGGGAGACCCAGTACTTC; CDR3aa: CASSLDPGGETQYF
d_gene: TRBD2; v_gene: TRBV5-1; abundance: .; j_gene: TRBJ2-3; CDR3nt: TGCGCCAGCAGCTTGTACCCGGGAGGGGTCGGCGATACGCAGTATTTT; CDR3aa: CASSLYPGGVGDTQYF
d_gene: .; v_gene: TRBV7-2; abundance: .; j_gene: TRBJ2-1; CDR3nt: TGTGCCAGCAGCATGGACAGAGGGGATGAGCAGTTCTTC; CDR3aa: CASSMDRGDEQFF
d_gene: .; v_gene: TRBV9; abundance: .; j_gene: TRBJ2-3; CDR3nt: TGTGCCAGCAGCTTACAGGGTGGAGCGGGGCCCAGCACAGATACGCAGTATTTT; CDR3aa: CASSLQGGAGPSTDTQYF
d_gene: .; v_gene: TRBV10-1; abundance: .; j_gene: TRBJ2-1; CDR3nt: TGCGCCAGCAGTGGCGGGGCCCCCTACAATGAGCAGTTCTTC; CDR3aa: CASSGGAPYNEQFF